The clone carrying this TCR beta chain was detected ten times or more. Preparing the TCRbeta library involved the use of unique molecular identifiers. MiXCR, applied by TCRdb to the PCR reads, yields one record per CDR3 protein. This table has approximately 93,000 distinct CDR3 sequences, approximately 9.2% appearing once. V dropped 0 bases and J dropped 9 bases, with 9 bases sitting between them. The germline CDR1 and CDR2 sequences are SGHTA and FQGNSA. This CDR3 region has 14 residues. This sample is part of a study of T-cell reconstitution after alpha-beta-depleted transplantation in children. This chain connects TRBV7-2 to TRBJ1-6; D not resolved. Sequencing was performed on PBMCs from the stem cell graft donor, taken from the stem cell graft. This TCR came from a human donor who donated a stem cell graft to a child with congenital amegakaryocytic thrombocytopenia. The CDR3 region is CASSLAALTSPLHF. The CDR3 region has the DNA TGTGCCAGCAGCTTAGCGGCCCTTACTTCACCCCTCCACTTT.